This T cell receptor (beta chain) was captured in a study of blood T cell repertoires in COVID-19. Across the study: Donors in the United States, Italy and Spain gave samples during acute or convalescent COVID-19. Nucleic acid was either cDNA or gDNA, and it came from T cells, B-cell-depleted T cells, or PBMCs.

This clone was detected many times. V lost 5 bases, J lost 0 bases, and 5 bases stayed unmatched. This CDR3 is 15 amino acids long. The V gene's germline CDR1 is SGHRS and CDR2 YFSETQ. The authors' processing: Estimation of nucleated cell counts was performed using reference gene primer amplification. The method was immunoSEQ multiplex PCR; TCRdb's version includes in-frame clones alone and lacks a portion of them. V, J and clone size reflect that table, while D and trimming were determined from the DNA. There are 300,000 to 400,000 clones in the sample; around 87% occur only once, and about 2% lies in the top ten. Seattle researchers signed up patients amid active infection and tracked them longitudinally.

Sequenced input: peripheral blood. The sequence was collected from a woman aged 60-75 years with COVID-19, enrolled during active disease. The chain has TRBV5-1 and TRBJ2-3; 8 nucleotides agree with TRBD2. This CDR3 is CASSISGASTDTQYF. CDR3 nucleotides: TGCGCCAGCAGTATTAGCGGGGCTAGCACAGATACGCAGTATTTT.